This passage covers 6 T cell receptor beta chains from one sample sequenced in a study of breast tumors, draining lymph nodes, adjacent tissues. TCRdb analysed the multiplex PCR reads with MiXCR anew, one entry per CDR3 protein. Of more than 80,000 distinct CDR3 sequences listed, 30% are singletons. The lymph nodes were axillary draining lymph nodes from breast cancer patients. Material for sequencing was axillary lymph node tissue. The source of these receptors is a female donor with breast cancer. Some clones in this sample may be carry-over from other donors' samples.

A few counts support this clonotype. Given a much more abundant clone one base away, this may be a read error. V gene TRBV20-1 combines with J gene TRBJ1-2; D possibly corresponds to TRBD1 (5 bases). V was shortened by 2 bases and J by 7 bases, with 17 bases between the two germline ends. CDR1 is DFQATT and CDR2 is SNEGSKA in the germline V gene (reference sequence). The CDR3 has 14 residues. The CDR3 DNA follows: TGCAGTGCTAGACCCAGGGAACCAACGCCTGGCTACACCTTC. Protein: CSARPREPTPGYTF.

The chain carries TRBV20-1 and TRBJ1-1; 8 bases line up with TRBD1. Unmatched junction bases numbered 19, after V lost 3 bases and J lost 4 bases. Germline V gene sequence: CDR1 DFQATT, CDR2 SNEGSKA (reference sequence). CDR3 length equals 18 residues. CDR3 amino acids: CSARGLDRGRDGGTEAFF. The CDR3 DNA sequence: TGCAGTGCTAGGGGTCTTGACAGGGGCCGCGATGGTGGCACTGAAGCTTTCTTT.

This clonotype was seen many times. The CDR3 DNA reads TGTGCCAGCAGTGAAAGCGGGTTCGTCCTAGAGGGTAATTCACCCCTCCACTTT. It is translated as CASSESGFVLEGNSPLHF. V gene TRBV6-1 combines with J gene TRBJ1-6; D unresolved. CDR3 length: 18 residues. The V end was cut by 2 bases, the J end by 6 bases, with 20 bases between. CDR1 and CDR2 from the germline V gene are MNHNS and SASEGT.

At least ten counts were recorded for this clonotype. The J gene is TRBJ2-6, the V gene TRBV7-2; the D is unclear. Deletions cut 7 bases from V and 0 bases from J, with 31 bases between. In germline, CDR1 is SGHTA, CDR2 FQGNSA. The CDR3 length is 22 residues. The CDR3 loop is CASKAGVWVKPDKGSGANVLTF. CDR3 coding DNA: TGTGCCAGCAAGGCTGGAGTTTGGGTAAAACCTGATAAGGGCTCTGGGGCCAACGTCCTGACTTTC.

As concerns this clonotype: Being one base from a much bigger clone, this may be a read error. V is TRBV3-1 and J is TRBJ2-3, with 9 bases matching TRBD2. The germline gives CDR1 LGHDT, CDR2 YNNKEL (reference sequence). This CDR3 is built from 18 residues. Germline trimming cut 4 bases from V and 5 bases from J; bases unmatched to any gene: 16. The CDR3 sequence is CASSRLAGAGSSGDTQYF. In DNA form, the CDR3 reads TGTGCCAGCAGCCGATTAGCGGGAGCTGGTAGCTCGGGAGATACGCAGTATTTT.

Ten or more counts support this clonotype. This rearrangement joins TRBV11-1 to TRBJ2-4; D may be TRBD2 (6 bases). This CDR3 region has 16 residues. From germline, CDR1 is SGHAT and CDR2 FQDESV (reference sequence). V was pared by 6 bases and J by 1 base, with 16 bases between. The CDR3 bases are TGTGCCAGCAGGTCCGACAGACTAGGTGCCAAAAACATTCAGTACTTC. Translation gives CASRSDRLGAKNIQYF.